There are a few counts of the clone carrying this T cell receptor beta chain. Antigen: not known. This entry comes from a study of T cell repertoires in cytomegalovirus infection. Germline CDR1 and CDR2: MNHNS and SASEGT. The CDR3 runs 12 residues. Trimming shortened V by 7 bases and J by 2 bases, and 7 bases separated the two germline ends. TCRdb re-analysed the reads in MiXCR, keeping a single row per CDR3 protein. Of some 700,000 distinct CDR3 sequences listed, 30% to 40% are singletons. The input for sequencing was cultured PBMCs, taken from culture after CMV antigen stimulation. This sequence joins TRBV6-1 and TRBJ2-3; D is uncertain. The receptor's source is a human donor in good health (CMV status not recorded). Some clones in this sample may be carry-over from other donors' samples. The CDR3: CASTPYTDTQYF. DNA of the CDR3: TGTGCCAGCACCCCCTACACAGATACGCAGTATTTT.